A selection of T cell receptor beta chains follows, all from one sample in a study of Graves' ophthalmopathy and Graves' hyperthyroidism. A single record per CDR3 protein comes from TCRdb applying MiXCR to the multiplex PCR reads. The data show approximately 700,000 distinct CDR3 sequences, about 44% seen once. The specimen sequenced was peripheral blood. All receptors come from an adult man with Graves' ophthalmopathy. The CDR3 runs from the conserved cysteine through the conserved F or W. Each record gives: clone size, D gene, V gene, CDR3 length, J gene, CDR3 protein. D genes are given only for firm matches. A row's size may be missing; if present it is once, few, many or a size class.

>many|.|TRBV7-9|13|TRBJ1-1
CASSSTEDTEAFF
>.|TRBD2|TRBV20-1|14|TRBJ2-7
CSARELAASYEQYF
>few|.|TRBV2|12|TRBJ2-5
CASKNRGETQYF
>few|.|TRBV28|14|TRBJ2-5
CASRPTGVSETQYF
>.|.|TRBV20-1|17|TRBJ1-2
CSALYTTGYSINYGYTF
>many|TRBD2|TRBV10-3|14|TRBJ2-7
CAIKTSGNVYEQYF
>few|TRBD1|TRBV19|13|TRBJ1-5
CASSRTGGEPQHF
>.|TRBD1|TRBV7-9|14|TRBJ1-1
CASGTGGRHTEAFF
>.|.|TRBV7-2|14|TRBJ2-7
CASSSRTTPPEQYF
>.|.|TRBV25-1|15|TRBJ2-2
CASSRGRLISGELFF
>.|TRBD1|TRBV25-1|14|TRBJ1-1
CAWSTSGGNTEAFF
>few|TRBD1|TRBV7-9|15|TRBJ2-2
CASTTGTGNTGELFF
>.|TRBD1|TRBV29-1|13|TRBJ2-5
CSVDRTGGEAQYF
>few|.|TRBV4-3|14|TRBJ1-1
CASSQDPRNTEAFF
>few|TRBD2|TRBV7-7|13|TRBJ2-5
CASGAGSQETQYF
>few|.|TRBV6-5|17|TRBJ1-1
CASSYLKLTGQNTEAFF
>.|.|TRBV19|17|TRBJ1-1
CASSIPGYLPGDTEAFF
>.|.|TRBV2|15|TRBJ1-2
CASKPTGIPDYGYTF
>few|TRBD2|TRBV5-4|14|TRBJ2-7
CASSLGTSQYEQYF
>.|TRBD1|TRBV25-1|16|TRBJ1-5
CASIPQGASSNQPQHF
>.|.|TRBV25-1|13|TRBJ1-1
CASRKLAGAEAFF
>.|TRBD1|TRBV29-1|13|TRBJ1-1
CSPEGQGVTEAFF
>.|.|TRBV11-2|16|TRBJ2-5
CASSLVEGQGGETQYF
>few|TRBD2|TRBV4-3|16|TRBJ2-7
CASSQGRASGGYEQYF
>.|.|TRBV7-2|14|TRBJ1-5
CASSLWGSDQPQHF
>.|TRBD2|TRBV4-2|16|TRBJ2-5
CASSQVLAGGQETQYF
>.|TRBD1|TRBV25-1|17|TRBJ1-1
CASSRNPGQEGGTEAFF
>.|.|TRBV19|16|TRBJ1-2
CASSMLWEVRYDGYTF
>many|.|TRBV10-3|12|TRBJ1-1
CAIAAGDTEAFF
>few|.|TRBV9|12|TRBJ1-6
CASTPGDSPLHF
>few|TRBD1|TRBV20-1|12|TRBJ1-4
CSAMTGDEKLFF
>many|.|TRBV20-1|14|TRBJ1-1
CSAGEGRKNTEAFF